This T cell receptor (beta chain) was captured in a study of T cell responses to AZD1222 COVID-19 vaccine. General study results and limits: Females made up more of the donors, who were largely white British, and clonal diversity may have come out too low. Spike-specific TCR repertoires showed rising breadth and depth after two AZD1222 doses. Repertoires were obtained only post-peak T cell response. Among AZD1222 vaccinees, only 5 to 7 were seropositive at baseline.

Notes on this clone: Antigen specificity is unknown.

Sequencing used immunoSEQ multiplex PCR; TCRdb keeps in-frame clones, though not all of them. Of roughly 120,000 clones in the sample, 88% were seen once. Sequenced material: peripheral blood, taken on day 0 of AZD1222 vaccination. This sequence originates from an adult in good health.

The CDR3: CASRLAKGENEKLFF. The CDR3 DNA sequence: TGTGCAAGTCGCTTAGCGAAGGGTGAAAATGAAAAACTGTTTTTT. This sequence joins TRBV12-2 and TRBJ1-4. TRBV12-2 represents a pseudogene. This CDR3 comprises 15 residues.